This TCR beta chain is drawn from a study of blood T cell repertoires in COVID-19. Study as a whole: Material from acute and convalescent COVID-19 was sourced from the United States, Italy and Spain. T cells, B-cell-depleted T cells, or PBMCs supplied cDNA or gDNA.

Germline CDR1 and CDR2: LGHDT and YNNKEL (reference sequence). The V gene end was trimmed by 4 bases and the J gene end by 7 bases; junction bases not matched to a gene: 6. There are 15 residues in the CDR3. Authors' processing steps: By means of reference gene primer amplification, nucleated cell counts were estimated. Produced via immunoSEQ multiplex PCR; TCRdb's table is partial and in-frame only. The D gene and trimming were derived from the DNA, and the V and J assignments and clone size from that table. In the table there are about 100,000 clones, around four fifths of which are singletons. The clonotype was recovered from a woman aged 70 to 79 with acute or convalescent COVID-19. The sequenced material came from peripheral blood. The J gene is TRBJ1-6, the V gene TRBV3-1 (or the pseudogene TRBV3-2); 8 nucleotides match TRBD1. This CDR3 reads CASSPRQGKNSPLHF. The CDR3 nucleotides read TGTGCCAGCAGCCCGCGACAGGGGAAAAATTCACCCCTCCACTTT.